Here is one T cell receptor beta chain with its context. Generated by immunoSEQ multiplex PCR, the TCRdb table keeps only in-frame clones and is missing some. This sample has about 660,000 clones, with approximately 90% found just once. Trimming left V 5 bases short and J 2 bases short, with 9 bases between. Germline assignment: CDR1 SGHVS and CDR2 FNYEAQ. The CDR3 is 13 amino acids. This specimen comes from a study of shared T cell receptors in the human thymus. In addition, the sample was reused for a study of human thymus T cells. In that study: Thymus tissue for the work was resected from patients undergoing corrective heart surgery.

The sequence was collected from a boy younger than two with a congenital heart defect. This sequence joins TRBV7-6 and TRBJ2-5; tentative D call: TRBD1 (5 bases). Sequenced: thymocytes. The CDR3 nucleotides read TGTGCCAGCAGCCTACAGGTTCAAGAGACCCAGTACTTC. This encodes CASSLQVQETQYF.